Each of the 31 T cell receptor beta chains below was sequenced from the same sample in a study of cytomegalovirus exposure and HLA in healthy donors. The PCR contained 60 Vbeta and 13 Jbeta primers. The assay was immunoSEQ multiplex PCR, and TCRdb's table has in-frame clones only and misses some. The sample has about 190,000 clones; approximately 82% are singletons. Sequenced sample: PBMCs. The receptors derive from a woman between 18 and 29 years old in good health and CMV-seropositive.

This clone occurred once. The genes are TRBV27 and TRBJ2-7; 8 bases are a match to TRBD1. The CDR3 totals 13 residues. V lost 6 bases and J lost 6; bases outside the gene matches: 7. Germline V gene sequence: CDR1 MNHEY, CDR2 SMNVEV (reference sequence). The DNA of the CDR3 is TGTGCCAGCAGGGGGACAGGTCGTGCCGAGCAGTACTTC. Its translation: CASRGTGRAEQYF.

The chain's CDR3 is CASSSHRGTQYF. The CDR3 DNA reads TGTGCCAGTAGCAGCCATCGGGGGACCCAGTACTTC. The chain uses TRBV27 and TRBJ2-5, with D tentatively TRBD2 (5 bases). V gave up 9 bases and J gave up 7 bases, with 15 bases separating them. Germline CDR1 is MNHEY and CDR2 is SMNVEV (reference sequence). The CDR3 loop spans 12 amino acids.

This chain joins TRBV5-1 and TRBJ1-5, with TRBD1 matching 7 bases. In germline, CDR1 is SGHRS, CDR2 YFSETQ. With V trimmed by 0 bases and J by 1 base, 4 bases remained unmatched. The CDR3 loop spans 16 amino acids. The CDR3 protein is CASSLGGTESNQPQHF. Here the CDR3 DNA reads TGCGCCAGCAGCTTGGGGGGGACAGAGAGCAATCAGCCCCAGCATTTT.

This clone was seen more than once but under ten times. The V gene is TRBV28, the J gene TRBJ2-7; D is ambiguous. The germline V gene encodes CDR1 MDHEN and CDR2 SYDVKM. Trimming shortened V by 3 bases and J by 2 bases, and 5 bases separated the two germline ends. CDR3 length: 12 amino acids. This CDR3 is CASSFTAYEQYF. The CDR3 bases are TGTGCCAGCAGTTTCACGGCCTACGAGCAGTACTTC.

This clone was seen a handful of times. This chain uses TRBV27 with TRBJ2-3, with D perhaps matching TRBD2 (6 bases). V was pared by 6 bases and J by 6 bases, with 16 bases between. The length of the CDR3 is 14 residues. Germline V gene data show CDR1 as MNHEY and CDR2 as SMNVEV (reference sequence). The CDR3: CASRALAVMDTQYF. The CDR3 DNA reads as TGTGCCAGCAGGGCACTAGCTGTTATGGATACGCAGTATTTT.

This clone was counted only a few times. CDR3 nucleotide sequence: TGTGCCAGCAGCCCCCAGGGTTTGGCTAATGAAAAACTGTTTTTT. Amino acid sequence: CASSPQGLANEKLFF. The chain employs TRBV11-2 and TRBJ1-4; D might be TRBD1 (5 bases). The ends were cut back, 5 bases at V and 3 bases at J, with 13 bases in the middle. The CDR3 has 15 amino acids. The V gene's germline CDR1 is SGHAT and CDR2 FQNNGV. Drawing the rest from reference TRBV11-2 and TRBJ1-4, the complete variable domain is EAGVAQSPRYKIIEKRQSVAFWCNPISGHATLYWYQQILGQGPKLLIQFQNNGVVDDSQLPKDRFSAERLKGVDSTLKIQPAKLEDSAVYLCASSPQGLANEKLFFGSGTQLSVL.

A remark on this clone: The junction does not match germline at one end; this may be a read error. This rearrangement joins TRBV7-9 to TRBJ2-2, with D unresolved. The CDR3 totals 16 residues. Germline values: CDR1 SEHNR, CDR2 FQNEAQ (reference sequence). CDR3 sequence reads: CSSSLSRSSNTGELFF. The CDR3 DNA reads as TGTTCCAGCAGCTTAAGTCGGAGTTCGAACACCGGGGAGCTGTTTTTT.

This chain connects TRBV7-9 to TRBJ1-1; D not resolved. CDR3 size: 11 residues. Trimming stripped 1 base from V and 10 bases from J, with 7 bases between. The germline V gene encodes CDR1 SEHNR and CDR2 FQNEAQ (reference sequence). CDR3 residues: CASSLDASAFF. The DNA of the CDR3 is TGTGCCAGCAGCTTAGACGCGTCAGCTTTCTTT.

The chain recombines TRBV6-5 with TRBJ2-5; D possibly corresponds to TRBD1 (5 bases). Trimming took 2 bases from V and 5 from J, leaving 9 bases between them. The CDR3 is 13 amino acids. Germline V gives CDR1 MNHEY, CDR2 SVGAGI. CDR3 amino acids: CASSYIQGETQYF. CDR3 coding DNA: TGTGCCAGCAGTTACATCCAGGGTGAGACCCAGTACTTC.

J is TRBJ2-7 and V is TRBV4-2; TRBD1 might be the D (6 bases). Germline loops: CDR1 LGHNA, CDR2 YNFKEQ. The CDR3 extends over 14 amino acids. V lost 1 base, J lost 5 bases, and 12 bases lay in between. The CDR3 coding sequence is TGTGCCAGCAGCCAAGGGTCCACAGGGAACGAGCAGTACTTC. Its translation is CASSQGSTGNEQYF.

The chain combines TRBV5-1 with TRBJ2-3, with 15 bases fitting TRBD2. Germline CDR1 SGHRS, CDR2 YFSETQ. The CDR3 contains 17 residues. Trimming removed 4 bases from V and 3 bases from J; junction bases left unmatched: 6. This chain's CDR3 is CASSQGTSGGLTDTQYF. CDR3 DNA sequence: TGCGCCAGCAGCCAAGGGACTAGCGGGGGGCTAACAGATACGCAGTATTTT.

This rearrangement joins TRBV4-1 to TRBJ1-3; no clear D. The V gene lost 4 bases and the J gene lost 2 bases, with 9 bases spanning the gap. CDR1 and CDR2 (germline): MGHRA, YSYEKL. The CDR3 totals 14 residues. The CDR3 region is CASSREAPGNTIYF. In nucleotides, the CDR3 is TGCGCCAGCAGCCGAGAAGCACCTGGAAACACCATATATTTT.

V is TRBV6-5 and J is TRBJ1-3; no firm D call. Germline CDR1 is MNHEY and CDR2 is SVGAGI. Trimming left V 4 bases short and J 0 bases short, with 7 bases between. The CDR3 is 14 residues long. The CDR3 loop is CASSLANSGNTIYF. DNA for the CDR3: TGTGCCAGCAGTTTAGCGAACTCTGGAAACACCATATATTTT.

The chain's CDR3 is CSVEEGQGDNEQFF. The CDR3 bases are TGCAGCGTTGAGGAGGGACAGGGAGACAATGAGCAGTTCTTC. This chain connects TRBV29-1 to TRBJ2-1; 9 bases fit TRBD1. Germline-derived CDR1 and CDR2 are SQVTM and ANQGSEA. J lost 5 bases, V lost 3 bases, and 5 bases had no gene match. This CDR3 region has 14 residues.

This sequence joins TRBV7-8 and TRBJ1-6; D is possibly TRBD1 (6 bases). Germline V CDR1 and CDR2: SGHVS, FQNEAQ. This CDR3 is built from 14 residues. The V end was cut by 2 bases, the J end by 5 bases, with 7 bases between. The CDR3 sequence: CASSLYRDNSPLHF. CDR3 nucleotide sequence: TGTGCCAGCAGCTTATACAGGGATAATTCACCCCTCCACTTT.

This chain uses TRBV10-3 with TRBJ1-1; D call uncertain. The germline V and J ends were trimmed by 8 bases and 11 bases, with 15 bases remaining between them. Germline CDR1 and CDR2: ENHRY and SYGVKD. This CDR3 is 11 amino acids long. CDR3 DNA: TGTGCCATCTCCTCTTTTGAGGGCGCTTTCTTT. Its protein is CAISSFEGAFF.

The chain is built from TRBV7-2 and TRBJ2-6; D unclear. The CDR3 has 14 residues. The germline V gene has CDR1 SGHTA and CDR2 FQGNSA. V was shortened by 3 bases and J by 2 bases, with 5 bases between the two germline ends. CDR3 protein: CASSFPTGANVLTF. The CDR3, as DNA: TGTGCCAGCAGCTTCCCTACTGGGGCCAACGTCCTGACTTTC.

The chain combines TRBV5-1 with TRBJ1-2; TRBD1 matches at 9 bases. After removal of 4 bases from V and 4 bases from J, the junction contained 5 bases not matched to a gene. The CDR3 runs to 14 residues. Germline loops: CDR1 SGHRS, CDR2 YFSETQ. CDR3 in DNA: TGCGCCAGCAGCCAAGGACAGGGGACCTATGGCTACACCTTC. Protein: CASSQGQGTYGYTF. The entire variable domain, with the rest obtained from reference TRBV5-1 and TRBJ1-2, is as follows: KAGVTQTPRYLIKTRGQQVTLSCSPISGHRSVSWYQQTPGQGLQFLFEYFSETQRNKGNFPGRFSGRQFSNSRSEMNVSTLELGDSALYLCASSQGQGTYGYTFGSGTRLTVV.

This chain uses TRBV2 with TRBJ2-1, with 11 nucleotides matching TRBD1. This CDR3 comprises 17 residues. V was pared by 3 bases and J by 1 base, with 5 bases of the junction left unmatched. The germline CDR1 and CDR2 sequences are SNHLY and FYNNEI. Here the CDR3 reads CASSDSRDRGSYNEQFF. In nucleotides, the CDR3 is TGTGCCAGCAGTGATTCCCGGGACAGGGGGTCCTACAATGAGCAGTTCTTC.

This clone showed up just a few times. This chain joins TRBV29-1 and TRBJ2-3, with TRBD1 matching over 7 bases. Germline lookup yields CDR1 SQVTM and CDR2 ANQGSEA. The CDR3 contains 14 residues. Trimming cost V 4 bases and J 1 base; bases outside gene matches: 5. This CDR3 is CSVADRFGTDTQYF. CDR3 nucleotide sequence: TGCAGCGTTGCGGACAGGTTTGGCACAGATACGCAGTATTTT.

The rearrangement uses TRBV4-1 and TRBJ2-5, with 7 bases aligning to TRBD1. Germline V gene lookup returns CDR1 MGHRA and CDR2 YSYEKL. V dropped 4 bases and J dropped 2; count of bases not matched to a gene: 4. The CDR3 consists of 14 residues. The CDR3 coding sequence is TGCGCCAGCAGCCTCGGGACAGATCAAGAGACCCAGTACTTC. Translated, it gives CASSLGTDQETQYF.

For the CDR3, the DNA is TGTGCCAGCAGTAACTTTTGGGACAGGCATACGCAGTATTTT. Translating gives CASSNFWDRHTQYF. V and J are TRBV6-6 and TRBJ2-3; 8 positions match TRBD1. The junction had 8 bases not matched to a gene; V was cut back by 5 bases and J by 7 bases. CDR3 length: 14 amino acids. Per germline, CDR1 MNHNY and CDR2 SVGAGI (reference sequence).

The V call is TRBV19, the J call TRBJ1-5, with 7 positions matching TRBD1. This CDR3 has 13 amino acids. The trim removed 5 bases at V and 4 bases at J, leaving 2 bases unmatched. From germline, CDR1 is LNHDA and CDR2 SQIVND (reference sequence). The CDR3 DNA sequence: TGTGCCAGTAGTGGGACAGCTAATCAGCCCCAGCATTTT. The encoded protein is CASSGTANQPQHF.

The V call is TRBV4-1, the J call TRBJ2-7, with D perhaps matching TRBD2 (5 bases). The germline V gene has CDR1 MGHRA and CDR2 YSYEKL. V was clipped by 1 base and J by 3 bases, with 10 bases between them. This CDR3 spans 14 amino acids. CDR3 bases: TGCGCCAGCAGCCAAGGGTCCAGCGGCTACGAGCAGTACTTC. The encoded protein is CASSQGSSGYEQYF.

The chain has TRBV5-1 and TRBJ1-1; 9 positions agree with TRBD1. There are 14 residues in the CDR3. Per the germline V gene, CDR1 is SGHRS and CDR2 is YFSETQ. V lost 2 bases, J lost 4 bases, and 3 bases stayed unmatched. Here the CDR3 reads CASSFTTGGTEAFF. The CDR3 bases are TGCGCCAGCAGCTTTACGACAGGGGGCACTGAAGCTTTCTTT.

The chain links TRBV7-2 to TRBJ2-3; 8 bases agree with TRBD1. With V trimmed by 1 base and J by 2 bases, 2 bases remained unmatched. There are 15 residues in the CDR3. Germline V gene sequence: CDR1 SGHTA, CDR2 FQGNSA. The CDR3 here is CASSLGGQVTDTQYF. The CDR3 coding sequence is TGTGCCAGCAGCTTAGGGGGACAGGTCACAGATACGCAGTATTTT.

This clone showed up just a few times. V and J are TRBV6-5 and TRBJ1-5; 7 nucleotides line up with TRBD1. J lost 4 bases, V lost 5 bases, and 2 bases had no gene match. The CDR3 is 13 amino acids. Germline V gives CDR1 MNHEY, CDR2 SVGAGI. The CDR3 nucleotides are TGTGCCAGCAGTGGGACAGATAATCAGCCCCAGCATTTT. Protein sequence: CASSGTDNQPQHF.

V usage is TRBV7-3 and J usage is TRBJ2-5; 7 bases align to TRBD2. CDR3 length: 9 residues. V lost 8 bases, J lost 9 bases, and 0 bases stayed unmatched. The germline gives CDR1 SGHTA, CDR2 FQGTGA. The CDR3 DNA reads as TGTGCCAGCGGGGGGGCCCAGTACTTC. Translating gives CASGGAQYF.

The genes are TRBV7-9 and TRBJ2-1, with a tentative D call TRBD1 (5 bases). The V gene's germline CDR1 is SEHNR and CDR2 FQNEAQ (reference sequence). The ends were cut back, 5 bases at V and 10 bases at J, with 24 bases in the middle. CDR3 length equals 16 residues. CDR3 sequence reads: CASSRRQRIANEEQFF. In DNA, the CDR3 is TGTGCCAGCAGCCGGAGACAGAGAATAGCCAATGAAGAGCAGTTCTTC. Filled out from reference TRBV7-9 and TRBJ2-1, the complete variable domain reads DTGVSQNPRHKITKRGQNVTFRCDPISEHNRLYWYRQTLGQGPEFLTYFQNEAQLEKSRLLSDRFSAERPKGSFSTLEIQRTEQGDSAMYLCASSRRQRIANEEQFFGPGTRLTVL.

The CDR3 region is CASATTGAWETQYF. DNA for the CDR3: TGTGCCAGTGCTACGACAGGGGCCTGGGAGACCCAGTACTTC. The rearrangement uses TRBV2 and TRBJ2-5; 8 bases are a match to TRBD1. Germline CDR1 and CDR2: SNHLY and FYNNEI. CDR3 length: 14 amino acids. The trim removed 9 bases at V and 5 bases at J, leaving 11 bases unmatched.

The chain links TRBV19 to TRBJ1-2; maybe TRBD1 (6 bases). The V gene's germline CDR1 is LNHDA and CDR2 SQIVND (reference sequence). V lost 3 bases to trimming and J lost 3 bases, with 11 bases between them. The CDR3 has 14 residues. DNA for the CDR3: TGTGCCAGTAGTATTACAGGGATCGACTATGGCTACACCTTC. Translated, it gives CASSITGIDYGYTF.